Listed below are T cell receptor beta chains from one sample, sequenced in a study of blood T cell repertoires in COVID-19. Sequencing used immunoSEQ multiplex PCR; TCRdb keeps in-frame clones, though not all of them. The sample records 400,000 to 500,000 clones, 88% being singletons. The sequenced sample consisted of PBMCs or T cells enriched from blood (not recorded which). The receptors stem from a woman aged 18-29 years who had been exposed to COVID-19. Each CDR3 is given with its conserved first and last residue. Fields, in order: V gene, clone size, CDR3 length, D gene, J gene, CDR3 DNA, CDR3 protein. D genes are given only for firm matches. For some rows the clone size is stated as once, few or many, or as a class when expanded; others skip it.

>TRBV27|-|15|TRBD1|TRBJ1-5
TGTGCCAGCAGATCAGGACAGGGTAGCAATCAGCCCCAGCATTTT
CASRSGQGSNQPQHF
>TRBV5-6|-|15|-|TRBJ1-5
TGTGCCAGCAGCCTGGGAAACAGGGATGGTCAGCCCCAGCATTTT
CASSLGNRDGQPQHF
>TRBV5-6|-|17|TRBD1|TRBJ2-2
TGTGCCAGCAGCTATTGGACAGGGGGCTCTAACACCGGGGAGCTGTTTTTT
CASSYWTGGSNTGELFF
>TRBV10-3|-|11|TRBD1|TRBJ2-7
TGTGCCACCGGACAGGGCTACGAGCAGTACTTC
CATGQGYEQYF
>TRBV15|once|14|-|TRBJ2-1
TGTGCCACCAGCAGATCCTTCTCGTTCAATGAGCAGTTCTTC
CATSRSFSFNEQFF
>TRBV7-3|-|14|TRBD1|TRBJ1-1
TGTGCCAGCAGCAGGACAGGACGAGGGACTGAAGCTTTCTTT
CASSRTGRGTEAFF
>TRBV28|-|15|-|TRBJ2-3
TGTGCCAGCAGCGCCCCCGGGACTGGCACAGATACGCAGTATTTT
CASSAPGTGTDTQYF
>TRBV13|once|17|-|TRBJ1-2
TGTGCCAGCAGCTTAGGCCAGGTAGGGGCAGGGGCCTATGGCTACACCTTC
CASSLGQVGAGAYGYTF
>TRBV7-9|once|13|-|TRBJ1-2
TGTGCCAGCAGCCCCACGGACATCTATGGCTACACCTTC
CASSPTDIYGYTF
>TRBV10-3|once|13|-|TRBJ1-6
TGTGCCATCAGTGACCGGGAGGGTTCACCCCTCCACTTT
CAISDREGSPLHF
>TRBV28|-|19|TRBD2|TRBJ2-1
TGTGCCAGCACCCCATCCTCCGGACTAGCAGCCCCCAACTACAATGAGCAGTTCTTC
CASTPSSGLAAPNYNEQFF
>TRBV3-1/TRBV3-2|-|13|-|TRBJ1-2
TGTGCCAGCAGCCCCTTTTCGAACTATGGCTACACCTTC
CASSPFSNYGYTF
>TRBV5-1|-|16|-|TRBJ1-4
TGCGCCAGCAGCTTTGACCTGGACAGCTCTAATGAAAAACTGTTTTTT
CASSFDLDSSNEKLFF
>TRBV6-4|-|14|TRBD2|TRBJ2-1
TGTGCCAGCAGTGAAGGGGTAGCGGGACAACTCATGTTCTTC
CASSEGVAGQLMFF
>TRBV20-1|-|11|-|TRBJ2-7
TGCAGTGCTAGCGAGGGGGTTGAGCAGTACTTC
CSASEGVEQYF
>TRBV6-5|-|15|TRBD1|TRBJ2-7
TGTGCCAGCAGTTTTCGTCCCGGGACAGGGTACGAGCAGTACTTC
CASSFRPGTGYEQYF
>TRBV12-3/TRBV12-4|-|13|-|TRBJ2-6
TGTGCCAGCAGTTCGAGGGGGGCCAACGTCCTGACTTTC
CASSSRGANVLTF
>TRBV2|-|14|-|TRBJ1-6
TGTGCCAGCACCCTCTCGGGCTATAATTCACCCCTCCACTTT
CASTLSGYNSPLHF
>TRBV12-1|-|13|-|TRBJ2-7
TGTGCCAGCAGCTCCGACGACAGGGACGAGCAGTACTTC
CASSSDDRDEQYF
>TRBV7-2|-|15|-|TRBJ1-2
TGTGCCAGCAGCTTAGCGCGGGGCGACAACTATGGCTACACCTTC
CASSLARGDNYGYTF
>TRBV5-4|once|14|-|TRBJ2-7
TGTGCCAGCAGCCCGGCCCTAGGTGGAGGCGAGCAGTACTTC
CASSPALGGGEQYF
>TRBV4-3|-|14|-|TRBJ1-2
TGCGCCAGCAGCCAAGAACTGGCAGGGTATGGCTACACCTTC
CASSQELAGYGYTF
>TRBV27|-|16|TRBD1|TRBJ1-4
TGTGCCAGCATGGGTGGACAGGGAAGAAAAAATGAAAAACTGTTTTTT
CASMGGQGRKNEKLFF
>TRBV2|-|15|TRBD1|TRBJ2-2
TGTGCCAGCAGGAAGGACAGGGCGAACACCGGGGAGCTGTTTTTT
CASRKDRANTGELFF
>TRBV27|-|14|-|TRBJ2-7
TGTGCCAGCAGTTTTTCAGGGGTGTCCTACGAGCAGTACTTC
CASSFSGVSYEQYF
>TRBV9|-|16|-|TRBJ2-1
TGTGCCAGCAGCGTACGGGGTGATGGGGTTTACAATGAGCAGTTCTTC
CASSVRGDGVYNEQFF
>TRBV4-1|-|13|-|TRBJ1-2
TGCGCCAGCAGCCAAGGGGGCTACTATGGCTACACCTTC
CASSQGGYYGYTF
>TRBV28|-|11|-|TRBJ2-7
TGTGCCAGCAGTTTATCGGGCGAGCAGTACTTC
CASSLSGEQYF
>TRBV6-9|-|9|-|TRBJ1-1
TGTGCCAGCACCCCCGGAGCTTTCTTT
CASTPGAFF
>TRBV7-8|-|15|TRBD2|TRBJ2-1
TGTGCCAGCAGCTTAGGGAGCGGGGGTGATCGTGAGCAGTTCTTC
CASSLGSGGDREQFF
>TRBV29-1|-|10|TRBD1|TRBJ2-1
TGCAGCGTTGGGGACAGAGAGCAGTTCTTC
CSVGDREQFF
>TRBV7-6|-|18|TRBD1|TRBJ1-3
TGTGCCAGCAGCCAAGAGCCCGGGACAGCCTTCTCTGGAAACACCATATATTTT
CASSQEPGTAFSGNTIYF
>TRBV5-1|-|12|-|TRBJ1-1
TGCGCCAGCAGCTCCGGTAACACTGAAGCTTTCTTT
CASSSGNTEAFF
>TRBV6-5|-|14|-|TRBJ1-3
TGTGCCAGCAGTTACGAGGGCTCTGGAAACACCATATATTTT
CASSYEGSGNTIYF
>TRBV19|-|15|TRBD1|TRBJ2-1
TGTGCCAGTAGTCCGGGGACAGGGCACGGTAATGAGCAGTTCTTC
CASSPGTGHGNEQFF
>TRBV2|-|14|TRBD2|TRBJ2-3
TGTGCCAGCATTTTACTAGCGGCCACAGATACGCAGTATTTT
CASILLAATDTQYF
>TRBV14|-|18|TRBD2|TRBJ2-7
TGTGCCAGCAGCCAAGAAGGAAAACTAGCGGGTCCCTCCTACGAGCAGTACTTC
CASSQEGKLAGPSYEQYF
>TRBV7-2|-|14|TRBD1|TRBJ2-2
TGTGCCAGCAGCTTACCTACAGGGGTCGGGGAGCTGTTTTTT
CASSLPTGVGELFF
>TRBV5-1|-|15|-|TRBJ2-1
TGCGCCAGCAGCTACGGACTGTTGGAAGGGGGTGAGCAGTTCTTC
CASSYGLLEGGEQFF
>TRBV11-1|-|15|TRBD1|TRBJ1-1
TGTGCCAGCAGCTTACCCGGACAGGGGAACACTGAAGCTTTCTTT
CASSLPGQGNTEAFF
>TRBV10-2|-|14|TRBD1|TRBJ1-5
TGCGCCAGCAAACAGGGGAATAGCAATCAGCCCCAGCATTTT
CASKQGNSNQPQHF